This T cell receptor beta chain comes out of a study of identical twins' blood T cells. The study, taken as a whole, reports: Abundant TCRbeta CDR3s overlapped more between twins than with unrelated donors. Twin repertoire similarity may partly reflect shared environment.

As processed by the authors: Each donor had about 100,000 to nearly 550,000 clonotypes. TCRdb redid the calling of the 5' RACE reads with MiXCR, one entry per CDR3 protein. The V and J calls and clone size come from TCRdb's table, not from the authors' own analysis. The profile covers fewer than 450,000 distinct CDR3 sequences, with approximately 30% appearing a single time and about 6% taken by the ten largest. Germline-derived CDR1 and CDR2 are MNHEY and SVGEGT. The CDR3 runs to 13 residues. Likely shared infections and vaccines: all three twin pairs were reared together. Points on this clonotype: The antigen is unknown. At one end, the junction sequence differs from germline, possibly due to a read error.

V gene TRBV6-2 or TRBV6-3 combines with J gene TRBJ2-1; D is ambiguous. This TCR came from a woman aged 18 to 55 in good health. The material sequenced was PBMCs. The CDR3 sequence: CSSSSTSYNEQFF. For the CDR3, the DNA is TGTTCCAGCAGTTCCACGTCCTACAATGAGCAGTTCTTC.